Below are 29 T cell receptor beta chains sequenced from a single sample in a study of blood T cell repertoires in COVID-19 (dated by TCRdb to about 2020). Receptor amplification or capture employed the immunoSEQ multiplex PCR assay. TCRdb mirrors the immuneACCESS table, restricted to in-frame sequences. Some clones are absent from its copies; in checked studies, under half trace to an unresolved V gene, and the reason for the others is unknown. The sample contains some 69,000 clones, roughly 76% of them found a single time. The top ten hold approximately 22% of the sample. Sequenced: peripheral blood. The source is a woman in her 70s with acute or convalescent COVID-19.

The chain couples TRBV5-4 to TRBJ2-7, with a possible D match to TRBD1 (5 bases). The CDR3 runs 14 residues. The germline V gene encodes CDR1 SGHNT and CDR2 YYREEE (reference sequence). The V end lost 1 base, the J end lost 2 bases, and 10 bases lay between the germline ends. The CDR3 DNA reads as TGTGCCAGCAGCTTGTTAGTGGGGCCCTACGAGCAGTACTTC. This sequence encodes CASSLLVGPYEQYF.

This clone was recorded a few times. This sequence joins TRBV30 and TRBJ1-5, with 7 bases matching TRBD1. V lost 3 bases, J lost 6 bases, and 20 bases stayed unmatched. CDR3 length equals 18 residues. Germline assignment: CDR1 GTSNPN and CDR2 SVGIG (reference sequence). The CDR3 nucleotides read TGTGCCTGGAGCCCGACTCGGACAGGTGCGCGAGGAGGTCAGCCCCAGCATTTT. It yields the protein CAWSPTRTGARGGQPQHF.

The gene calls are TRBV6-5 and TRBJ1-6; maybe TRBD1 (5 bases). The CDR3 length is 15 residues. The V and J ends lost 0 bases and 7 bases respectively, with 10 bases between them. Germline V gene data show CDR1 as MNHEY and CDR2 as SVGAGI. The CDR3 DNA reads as TGTGCCAGCAGTTACTCGGGGGGACGGAATTCACCCCTCCACTTT. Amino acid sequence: CASSYSGGRNSPLHF.

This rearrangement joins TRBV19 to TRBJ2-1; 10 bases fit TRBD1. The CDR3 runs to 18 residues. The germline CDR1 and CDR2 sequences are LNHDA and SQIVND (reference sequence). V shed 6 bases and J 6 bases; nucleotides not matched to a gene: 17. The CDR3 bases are TGTGCCAGTAGAACCGGGACAGGGGTTAATAGTTGGAGCAATGAGCAGTTCTTC. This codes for CASRTGTGVNSWSNEQFF.

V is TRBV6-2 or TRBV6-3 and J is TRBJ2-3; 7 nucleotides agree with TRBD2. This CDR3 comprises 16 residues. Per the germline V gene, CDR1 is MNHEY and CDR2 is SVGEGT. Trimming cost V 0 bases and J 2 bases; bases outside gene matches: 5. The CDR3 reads CASSYSWRENTDTQYF. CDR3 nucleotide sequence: TGTGCCAGCAGTTACTCTTGGCGGGAGAACACAGATACGCAGTATTTT.

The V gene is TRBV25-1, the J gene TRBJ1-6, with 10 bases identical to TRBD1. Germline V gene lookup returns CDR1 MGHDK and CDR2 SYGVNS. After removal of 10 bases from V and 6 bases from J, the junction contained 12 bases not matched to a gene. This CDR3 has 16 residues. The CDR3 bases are TGTGCCACCTCCCCCCGGGACAGGGGAACTAATTCACCCCTCCACTTT. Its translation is CATSPRDRGTNSPLHF.

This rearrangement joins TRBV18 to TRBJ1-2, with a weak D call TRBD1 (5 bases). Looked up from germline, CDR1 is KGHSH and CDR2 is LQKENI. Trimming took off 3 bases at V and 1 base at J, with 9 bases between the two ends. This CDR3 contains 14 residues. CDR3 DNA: TGTGCCAGCTCACCGCGTCAGGGTAACTATGGCTACACCTTC. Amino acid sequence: CASSPRQGNYGYTF. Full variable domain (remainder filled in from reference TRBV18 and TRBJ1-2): NAGVMQNPRHLVRRRGQEARLRCSPMKGHSHVYWYRQLPEEGLKFMVYLQKENIIDESGMPKERFSAEFPKEGPSILRIQQVVRGDSAAYFCASSPRQGNYGYTFGSGTRLTVV.

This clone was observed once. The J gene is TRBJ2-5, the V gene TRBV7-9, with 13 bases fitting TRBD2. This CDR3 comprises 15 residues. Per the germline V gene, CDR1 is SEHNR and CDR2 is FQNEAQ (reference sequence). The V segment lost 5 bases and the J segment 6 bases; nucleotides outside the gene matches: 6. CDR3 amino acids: CASSERLAGGQTQYF. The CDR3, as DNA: TGTGCCAGCAGCGAGAGACTAGCGGGAGGCCAGACCCAGTACTTC.

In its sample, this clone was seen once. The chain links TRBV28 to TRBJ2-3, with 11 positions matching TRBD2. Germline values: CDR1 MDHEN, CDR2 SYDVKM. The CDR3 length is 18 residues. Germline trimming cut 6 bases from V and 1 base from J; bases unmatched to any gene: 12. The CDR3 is CASSSPPTSGDRTDTQYF. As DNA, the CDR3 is TGTGCCAGCAGCTCCCCACCGACTAGCGGGGACCGCACAGATACGCAGTATTTT.

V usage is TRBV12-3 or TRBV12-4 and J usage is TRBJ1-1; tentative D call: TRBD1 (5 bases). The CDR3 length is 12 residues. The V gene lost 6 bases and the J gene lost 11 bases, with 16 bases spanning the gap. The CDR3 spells CASSRQGSVAFF. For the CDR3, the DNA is TGTGCCAGCAGCCGTCAGGGATCTGTGGCTTTCTTT.

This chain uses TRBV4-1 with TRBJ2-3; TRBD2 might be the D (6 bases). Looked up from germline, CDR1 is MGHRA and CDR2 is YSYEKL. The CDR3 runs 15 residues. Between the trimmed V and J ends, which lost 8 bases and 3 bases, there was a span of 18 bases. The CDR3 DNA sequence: TGCGCCAGCGGACGGAGGGGTAGTACGACAGATACGCAGTATTTT. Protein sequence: CASGRRGSTTDTQYF.

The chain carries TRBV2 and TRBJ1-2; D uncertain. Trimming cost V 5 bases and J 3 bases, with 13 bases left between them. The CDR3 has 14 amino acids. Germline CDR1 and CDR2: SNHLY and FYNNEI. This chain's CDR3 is CASSRDYADYGYTF. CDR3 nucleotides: TGTGCCAGCAGTCGTGACTATGCGGACTATGGCTACACCTTC.

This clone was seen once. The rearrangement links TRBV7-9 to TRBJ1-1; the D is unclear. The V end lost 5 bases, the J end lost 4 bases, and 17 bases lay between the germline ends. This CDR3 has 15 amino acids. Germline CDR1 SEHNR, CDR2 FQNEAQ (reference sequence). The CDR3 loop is CASSPPRGPITEAFF. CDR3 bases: TGTGCCAGCAGCCCTCCGCGAGGTCCAATCACTGAAGCTTTCTTT.

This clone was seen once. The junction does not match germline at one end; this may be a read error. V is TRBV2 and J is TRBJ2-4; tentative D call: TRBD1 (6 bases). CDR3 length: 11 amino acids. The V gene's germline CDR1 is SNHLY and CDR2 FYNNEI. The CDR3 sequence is CASSSQQGTLF. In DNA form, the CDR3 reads TGTGCCAGCAGTTCCCAACAGGGAACTCTCTTC.

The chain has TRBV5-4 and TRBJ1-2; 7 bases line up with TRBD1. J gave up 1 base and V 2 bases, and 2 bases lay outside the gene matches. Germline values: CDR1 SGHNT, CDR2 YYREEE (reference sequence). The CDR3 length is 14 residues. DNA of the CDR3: TGTGCCAGCAGCTTTGGACAGGATAACTATGGCTACACCTTC. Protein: CASSFGQDNYGYTF.

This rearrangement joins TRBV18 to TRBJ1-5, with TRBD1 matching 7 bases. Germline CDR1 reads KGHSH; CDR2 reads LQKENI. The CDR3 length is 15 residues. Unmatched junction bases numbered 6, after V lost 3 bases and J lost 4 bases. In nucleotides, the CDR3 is TGTGCCAGCTCACCGATCGGGACAGCTAATCAGCCCCAGCATTTT. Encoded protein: CASSPIGTANQPQHF.

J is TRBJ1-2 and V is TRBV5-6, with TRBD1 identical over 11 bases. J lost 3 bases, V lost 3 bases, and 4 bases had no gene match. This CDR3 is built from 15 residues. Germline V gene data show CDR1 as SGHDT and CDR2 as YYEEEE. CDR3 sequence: CASSYGQGADYGYTF. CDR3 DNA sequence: TGTGCCAGCAGCTACGGACAGGGGGCTGACTATGGCTACACCTTC.

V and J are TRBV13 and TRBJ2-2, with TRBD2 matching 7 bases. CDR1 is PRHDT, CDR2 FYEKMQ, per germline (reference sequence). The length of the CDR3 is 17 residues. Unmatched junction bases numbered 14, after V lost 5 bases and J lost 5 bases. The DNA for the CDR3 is TGTGCCAGCAGCCCGCTCGGTGGTGGGAGGGGAACCGGGGAGCTGTTTTTT. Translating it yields CASSPLGGGRGTGELFF.

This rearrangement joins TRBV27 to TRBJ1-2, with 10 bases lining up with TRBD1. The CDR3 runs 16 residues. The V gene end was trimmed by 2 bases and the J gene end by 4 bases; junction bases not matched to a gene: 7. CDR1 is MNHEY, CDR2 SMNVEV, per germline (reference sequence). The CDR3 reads CASSLDAGQGLYGYTF. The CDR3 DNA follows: TGTGCCAGCAGTTTAGACGCGGGACAGGGGCTCTATGGCTACACCTTC.

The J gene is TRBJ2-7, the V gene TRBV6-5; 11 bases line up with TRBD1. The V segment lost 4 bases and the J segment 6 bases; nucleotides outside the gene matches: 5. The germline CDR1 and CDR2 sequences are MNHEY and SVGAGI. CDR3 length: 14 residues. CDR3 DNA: TGTGCCAGCAGTTGGGACAGGGGGTATCGCGAGCAGTACTTC. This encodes CASSWDRGYREQYF.

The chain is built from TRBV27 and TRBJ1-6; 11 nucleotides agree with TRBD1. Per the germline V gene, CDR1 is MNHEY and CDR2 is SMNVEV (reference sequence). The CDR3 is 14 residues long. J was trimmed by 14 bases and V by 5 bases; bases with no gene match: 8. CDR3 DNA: TGTGCCAGCAGTAATGGACAGGGGGCAAGGGCCCTCCACTTT. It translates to CASSNGQGARALHF.

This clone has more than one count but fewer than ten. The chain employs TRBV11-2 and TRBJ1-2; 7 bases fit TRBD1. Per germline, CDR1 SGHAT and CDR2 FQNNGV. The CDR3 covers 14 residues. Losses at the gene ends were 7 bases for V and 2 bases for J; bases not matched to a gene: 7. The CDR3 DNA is TGTGCCAGCACAGCGGCCAGGGGGAACTATGGCTACACCTTC. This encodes CASTAARGNYGYTF.

As DNA, the CDR3 is TGTGCCAGCTCACCACCCAGCTCTGGGGCCAACGTCCTGACTTTC. Its protein product is CASSPPSSGANVLTF. The V and J genes are TRBV18 and TRBJ2-6; no clear D gene. The germline V and J ends were trimmed by 0 bases and 0 bases, with 3 bases remaining between them. Germline-derived CDR1 and CDR2 are KGHSH and LQKENI. This CDR3 region has 15 residues.

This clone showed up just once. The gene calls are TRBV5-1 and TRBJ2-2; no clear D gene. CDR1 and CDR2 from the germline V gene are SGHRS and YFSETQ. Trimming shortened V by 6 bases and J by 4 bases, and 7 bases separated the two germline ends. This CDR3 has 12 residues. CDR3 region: CASTLRTGELFF. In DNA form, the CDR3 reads TGCGCCAGCACCCTTCGCACCGGGGAGCTGTTTTTT.

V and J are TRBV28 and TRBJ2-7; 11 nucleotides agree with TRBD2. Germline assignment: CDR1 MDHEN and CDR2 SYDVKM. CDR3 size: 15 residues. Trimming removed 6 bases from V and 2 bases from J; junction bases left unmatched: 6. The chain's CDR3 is CASSPGLAATYEQYF. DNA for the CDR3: TGTGCCAGCAGCCCGGGACTAGCGGCCACCTACGAGCAGTACTTC.

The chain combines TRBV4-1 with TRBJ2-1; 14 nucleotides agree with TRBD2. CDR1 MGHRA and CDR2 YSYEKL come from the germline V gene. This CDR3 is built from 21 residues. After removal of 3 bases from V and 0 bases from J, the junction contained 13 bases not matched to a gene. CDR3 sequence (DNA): TGCGCCAGCAGCCATCCCTTCGGACTAGCGGGAGGAAAGAACTCCTACAATGAGCAGTTCTTC. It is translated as CASSHPFGLAGGKNSYNEQFF.

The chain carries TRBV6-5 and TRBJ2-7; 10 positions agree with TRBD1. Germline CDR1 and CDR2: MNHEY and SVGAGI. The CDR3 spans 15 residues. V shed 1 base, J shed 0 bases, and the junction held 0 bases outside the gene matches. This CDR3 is CASSYWDRGSYEQYF. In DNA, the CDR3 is TGTGCCAGCAGTTACTGGGACAGGGGCTCCTACGAGCAGTACTTC.

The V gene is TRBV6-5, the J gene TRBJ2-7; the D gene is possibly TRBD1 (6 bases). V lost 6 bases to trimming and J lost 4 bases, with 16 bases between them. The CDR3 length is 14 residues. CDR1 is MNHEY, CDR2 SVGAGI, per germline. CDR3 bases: TGTGCCAGCAGACTCGCCGGGACAAAATACGAGCAGTACTTC. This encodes CASRLAGTKYEQYF.

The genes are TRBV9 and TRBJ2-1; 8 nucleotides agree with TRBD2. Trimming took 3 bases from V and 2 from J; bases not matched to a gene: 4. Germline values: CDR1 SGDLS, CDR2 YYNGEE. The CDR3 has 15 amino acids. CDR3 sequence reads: CASSGGLGPYNEQFF. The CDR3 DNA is TGTGCCAGCAGCGGGGGACTAGGGCCCTACAATGAGCAGTTCTTC.